One and the same sample provided the 25 T cell receptor beta chains below, sequenced in a study of blood T cell repertoires in COVID-19. Libraries were prepared by immunoSEQ multiplex PCR; TCRdb keeps only in-frame clonotypes and omits some of them. The sample contains 91,000 or so clones, just over 90% of which appear only once. The sample taken for sequencing was peripheral blood. The receptors derive from a woman aged 50 to 60 in a cohort sampled during active COVID-19.

This clone appeared once. CDR3 region: CASSPDRETQYF. The DNA for the CDR3 is TGTGCCAGCAGTCCCGATAGAGAGACCCAGTACTTC. The gene calls are TRBV6-6 and TRBJ2-5; D is uncertain. Trimming removed 5 bases at V and 4 bases at J, with 8 bases between. The CDR3 has 12 amino acids. Germline V gene lookup returns CDR1 MNHNY and CDR2 SVGAGI (reference sequence).

The chain uses TRBV18 and TRBJ1-2; D remains ambiguous. Trimming pared 4 bases from V and 6 bases from J, leaving 15 bases between. Germline-derived CDR1 and CDR2 are KGHSH and LQKENI. The CDR3 is 14 amino acids. The DNA for the CDR3 is TGTGCCAGCTCACTAACCTGGCGGGTAGATGGCTACACCTTC. Amino acids: CASSLTWRVDGYTF.

V usage is TRBV4-2 and J usage is TRBJ2-1, with TRBD2 identical over 8 bases. Germline values: CDR1 LGHNA, CDR2 YNFKEQ. V lost 1 base, J lost 0 bases, and 2 bases stayed unmatched. The CDR3 is 16 amino acids. The CDR3, as DNA: TGTGCCAGCAGCCAAGGGGCGGGAGGCTCCTACAATGAGCAGTTCTTC. It translates to CASSQGAGGSYNEQFF.

The table lists this clone with a few counts. The rearrangement uses TRBV3-1 (or the pseudogene TRBV3-2) and TRBJ1-3; D ambiguous. The V end lost 1 base, the J end lost 4 bases, and 11 bases lay between the germline ends. Germline V gives CDR1 LGHDT, CDR2 YNNKEL (reference sequence). The CDR3 loop spans 15 amino acids. CDR3 loop: CASSQVKAQGNTIYF. In DNA, the CDR3 is TGTGCCAGCAGCCAAGTGAAGGCACAGGGAAACACCATATATTTT.

The chain couples TRBV10-3 to TRBJ2-7; 8 nucleotides align to TRBD2. V gave up 8 bases and J gave up 3 bases; unmatched junction bases: 6. Germline loops: CDR1 ENHRY, CDR2 SYGVKD. The CDR3 has 13 amino acids. This CDR3 is CAIGREAGYEQYF. The CDR3 bases are TGTGCCATCGGGCGGGAGGCTGGCTACGAGCAGTACTTC.

This clone was seen just once. V usage is TRBV5-1 and J usage is TRBJ2-2; 8 bases are shared with TRBD2. The CDR3 length is 16 residues. Losses at the gene ends were 5 bases for V and 5 bases for J; bases not matched to a gene: 11. Germline V gene data show CDR1 as SGHRS and CDR2 as YFSETQ. The DNA for the CDR3 is TGCGCCAGCAGGCCTAGCGGGCCCCAAGGTACCGGGGAGCTGTTTTTT. Amino acids: CASRPSGPQGTGELFF.

The gene calls are TRBV7-9 and TRBJ1-2; D perhaps matches TRBD1 (6 bases). Germline V gives CDR1 SEHNR, CDR2 FQNEAQ (reference sequence). CDR3 size: 12 residues. V was clipped by 6 bases and J by 8 bases, with 13 bases between them. The CDR3 nucleotides read TGTGCCAGCAGTCAGGACAGATGGGGCTACACCTTC. Translation: CASSQDRWGYTF.

The chain links TRBV19 to TRBJ1-5; possible D gene TRBD1, 6 bases. The ends were cut back, 10 bases at V and 9 bases at J, with 31 bases in the middle. From germline, CDR1 is LNHDA and CDR2 SQIVND (reference sequence). The CDR3 loop spans 17 amino acids. The CDR3 protein is CATRKTTGSGLSGPQHF. The CDR3 region has the DNA TGTGCCACCAGGAAAACTACAGGGTCAGGGCTGTCTGGGCCCCAGCATTTT.

The rearrangement joins TRBV9 to TRBJ2-6; the D gene is possibly TRBD2 (7 bases). This CDR3 has 19 residues. Trimming left V 0 bases short and J 2 bases short, with 18 bases between. CDR1 is SGDLS and CDR2 is YYNGEE in the germline V gene. In nucleotides, the CDR3 is TGTGCCAGCAGCGTAGTGGGAGGGGGGTCCACCACTGGGGCCAACGTCCTGACTTTC. It is translated as CASSVVGGGSTTGANVLTF. The full variable domain, its missing parts supplied by reference TRBV9 and TRBJ2-6, is DSGVTQTPKHLITATGQRVTLRCSPRSGDLSVYWYQQSLDQGLQFLIQYYNGEERAKGNILERFSAQQFPDLHSELNLSSLELGDSALYFCASSVVGGGSTTGANVLTFGAGSRLTVL.

This chain uses TRBV27 with TRBJ2-7; 14 nucleotides align to TRBD2. The V gene's germline CDR1 is MNHEY and CDR2 SMNVEV (reference sequence). CDR3 length: 16 residues. J gave up 4 bases and V 3 bases, and 5 bases lay outside the gene matches. The DNA for the CDR3 is TGTGCCAGCAGTTTTGGGACTAGCGGGAGACTTTACGAGCAGTACTTC. Its translation is CASSFGTSGRLYEQYF.

This chain connects TRBV28 to TRBJ2-3; weak D call: TRBD2 (5 bases). The germline V gene encodes CDR1 MDHEN and CDR2 SYDVKM. Trimming pared 3 bases from V and 4 bases from J, leaving 8 bases between. The CDR3 spans 13 residues. Here the CDR3 DNA reads TGTGCCAGCAGTTTCCGAGGGCCAGATACGCAGTATTTT. Protein sequence: CASSFRGPDTQYF.

This chain uses TRBV6-5 with TRBJ2-1, with 10 bases that match TRBD2. From germline, CDR1 is MNHEY and CDR2 SVGAGI. After removal of 8 bases from V and 2 bases from J, the junction contained 3 bases not matched to a gene. The CDR3 extends over 14 amino acids. CDR3 sequence reads: CASAAGGTYNEQFF. For the CDR3, the DNA is TGTGCCAGCGCAGCGGGGGGGACCTACAATGAGCAGTTCTTC.

This chain joins TRBV18 and TRBJ1-1; weak D call: TRBD1 (5 bases). The CDR3 consists of 15 residues. V gave up 6 bases and J gave up 6 bases, with 20 bases separating them. Per germline, CDR1 KGHSH and CDR2 LQKENI. The CDR3 sequence is CASSRSGGFEAEAFF. As DNA, the CDR3 is TGTGCCAGCTCCCGATCGGGGGGGTTCGAGGCTGAAGCTTTCTTT.

The rearrangement uses TRBV5-6 and TRBJ2-5; TRBD1 matches 7 bases. Per germline, CDR1 SGHDT and CDR2 YYEEEE. The CDR3 runs 16 residues. Trimming cost V 0 bases and J 5 bases; bases outside gene matches: 10. The CDR3 is CASSLGLRGGRETQYF. DNA of the CDR3: TGTGCCAGCAGCTTGGGACTCCGAGGGGGCCGGGAGACCCAGTACTTC.

This clone was detected once. V is TRBV6-6 and J is TRBJ2-3, with TRBD2 matching over 7 bases. There are 16 residues in the CDR3. The germline V gene encodes CDR1 MNHNY and CDR2 SVGAGI (reference sequence). The ends lost 6 bases at V and 0 bases at J; junction bases unmatched: 9. This CDR3 is CASRAAGVPSTDTQYF. The CDR3 bases are TGTGCCAGCAGAGCGGCGGGAGTCCCTAGCACAGATACGCAGTATTTT.

The gene calls are TRBV28 and TRBJ2-1, with TRBD1 identical over 8 bases. From germline, CDR1 is MDHEN and CDR2 SYDVKM. Trimming took 6 bases from V and 3 from J; bases not matched to a gene: 7. The CDR3 totals 15 residues. The CDR3 sequence: CASRSQGVIYNEQFF. The CDR3 DNA reads TGTGCCAGCAGATCACAGGGGGTGATCTACAATGAGCAGTTCTTC.

The V gene is TRBV24-1, the J gene TRBJ2-2; D may be TRBD2 (5 bases). The CDR3 runs to 17 residues. Germline assignment: CDR1 KGHDR and CDR2 SFDVKD. V lost 6 bases and J lost 1, with 17 bases in between. CDR3 DNA sequence: TGTGCCACCAGTAGGACCACGGACTGGATGAACACCGGGGAGCTGTTTTTT. This sequence encodes CATSRTTDWMNTGELFF.

The genes are TRBV3-1 (or the pseudogene TRBV3-2) and TRBJ1-2; no clear D. This CDR3 has 15 amino acids. CDR1 LGHDT and CDR2 YNNKEL come from the germline V gene (reference sequence). V was trimmed by 0 bases and J by 4 bases, leaving 12 bases between them. CDR3 DNA sequence: TGTGCCAGCAGCCAAGATGGCACCCCGGGCTATGGCTACACCTTC. The encoded protein is CASSQDGTPGYGYTF.

The V and J genes are TRBV24-1 and TRBJ2-3, with D unclear. Per the germline V gene, CDR1 is KGHDR and CDR2 is SFDVKD. The V end was cut by 3 bases, the J end by 0 bases, with 9 bases between. The CDR3 sequence is 15 residues long. This CDR3 reads CATSDPQISTDTQYF. The CDR3 nucleotides read TGTGCCACCAGTGATCCTCAGATTAGCACAGATACGCAGTATTTT.

The chain is built from TRBV7-3 and TRBJ2-1; 11 nucleotides align to TRBD2. Losses at the gene ends were 2 bases for V and 9 bases for J; bases not matched to a gene: 6. The CDR3 has 15 amino acids. The germline gives CDR1 SGHTA, CDR2 FQGTGA. For the CDR3, the DNA is TGTGCCAGCAGCTTAGTAGCGGGAGGGCCGAGTGAGCAGTTCTTC. Its protein is CASSLVAGGPSEQFF.

V gene TRBV5-1 combines with J gene TRBJ1-5; D not certain. Germline V gives CDR1 SGHRS, CDR2 YFSETQ. V dropped 0 bases and J dropped 2 bases, with 6 bases sitting between them. The CDR3 is 14 amino acids. The CDR3 DNA reads as TGCGCCAGCAGCTTGGATCGTGGCAATCAGCCCCAGCATTTT. Amino acids: CASSLDRGNQPQHF.

The sample holds one count of this clone. The chain links TRBV5-1 to TRBJ2-3; 8 nucleotides match TRBD1. The V gene's germline CDR1 is SGHRS and CDR2 YFSETQ. The trim removed 4 bases at V and 2 bases at J, leaving 9 bases unmatched. The CDR3 is 16 amino acids. The chain's CDR3 is CASSPRQGRTTDTQYF. CDR3 bases: TGCGCCAGCAGCCCAAGACAGGGGCGAACCACAGATACGCAGTATTTT.

The chain uses TRBV7-9 and TRBJ2-2, with D possibly TRBD2 on 6 matching bases. The germline V gene encodes CDR1 SEHNR and CDR2 FQNEAQ (reference sequence). The CDR3 sequence is 16 residues long. V was cut by 3 bases and J by 0 bases, with 11 bases left in between. The CDR3 bases are TGTGCCAGCAGCTTGGGGGGACGGGCGAACACCGGGGAGCTGTTTTTT. This gives the protein CASSLGGRANTGELFF.

The chain combines TRBV9 with TRBJ1-6; the match to TRBD1 covers 7 bases. The CDR3 extends over 15 amino acids. V gave up 2 bases and J gave up 7 bases; unmatched junction bases: 6. Germline V CDR1 and CDR2: SGDLS, YYNGEE. In DNA, the CDR3 is TGTGCCAGCAGCGTCACCGGGACAGCAAATTCACCCCTCCACTTT. The encoded protein is CASSVTGTANSPLHF.

This chain links TRBV28 with TRBJ2-5; TRBD1 matches at 7 bases. The germline V gene encodes CDR1 MDHEN and CDR2 SYDVKM. The V segment lost 5 bases and the J segment 0 bases; nucleotides outside the gene matches: 3. This CDR3 spans 14 amino acids. DNA for the CDR3: TGTGCCAGCAGTCCGGACAGGTACCAAGAGACCCAGTACTTC. Its translation: CASSPDRYQETQYF.